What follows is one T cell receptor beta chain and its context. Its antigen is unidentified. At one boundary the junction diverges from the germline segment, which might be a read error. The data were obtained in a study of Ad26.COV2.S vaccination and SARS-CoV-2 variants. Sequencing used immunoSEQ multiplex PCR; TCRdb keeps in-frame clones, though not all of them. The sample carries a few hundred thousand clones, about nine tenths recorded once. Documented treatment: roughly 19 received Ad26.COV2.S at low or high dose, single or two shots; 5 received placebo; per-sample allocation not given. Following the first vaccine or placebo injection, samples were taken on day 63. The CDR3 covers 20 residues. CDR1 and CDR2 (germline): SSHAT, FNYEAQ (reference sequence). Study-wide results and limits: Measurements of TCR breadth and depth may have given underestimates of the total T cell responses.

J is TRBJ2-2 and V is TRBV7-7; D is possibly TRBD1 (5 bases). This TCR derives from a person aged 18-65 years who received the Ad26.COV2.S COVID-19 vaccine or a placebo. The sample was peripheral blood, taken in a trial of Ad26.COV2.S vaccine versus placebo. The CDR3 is CASSLRPLIRGEVLGGELFF. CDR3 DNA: TGTGCTAGCAGCTTAAGGCCCTTGATTAGGGGCGAAGTTTTAGGCGGGGAGCTGTTTTTT.